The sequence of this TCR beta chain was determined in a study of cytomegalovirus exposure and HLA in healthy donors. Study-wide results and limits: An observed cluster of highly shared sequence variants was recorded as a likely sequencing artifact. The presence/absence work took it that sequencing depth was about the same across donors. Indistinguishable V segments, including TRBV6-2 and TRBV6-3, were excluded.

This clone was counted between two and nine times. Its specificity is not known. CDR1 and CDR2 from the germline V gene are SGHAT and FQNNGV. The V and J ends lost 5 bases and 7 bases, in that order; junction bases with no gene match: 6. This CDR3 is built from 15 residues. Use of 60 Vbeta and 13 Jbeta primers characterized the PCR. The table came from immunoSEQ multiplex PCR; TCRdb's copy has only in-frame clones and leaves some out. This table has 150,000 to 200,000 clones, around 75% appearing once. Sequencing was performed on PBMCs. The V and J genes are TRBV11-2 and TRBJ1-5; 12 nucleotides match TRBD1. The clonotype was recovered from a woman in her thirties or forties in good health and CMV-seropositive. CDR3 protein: CASSRDRGLGQPQHF. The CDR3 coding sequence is TGTGCCAGCAGCCGGGACAGGGGGCTGGGACAGCCCCAGCATTTT.